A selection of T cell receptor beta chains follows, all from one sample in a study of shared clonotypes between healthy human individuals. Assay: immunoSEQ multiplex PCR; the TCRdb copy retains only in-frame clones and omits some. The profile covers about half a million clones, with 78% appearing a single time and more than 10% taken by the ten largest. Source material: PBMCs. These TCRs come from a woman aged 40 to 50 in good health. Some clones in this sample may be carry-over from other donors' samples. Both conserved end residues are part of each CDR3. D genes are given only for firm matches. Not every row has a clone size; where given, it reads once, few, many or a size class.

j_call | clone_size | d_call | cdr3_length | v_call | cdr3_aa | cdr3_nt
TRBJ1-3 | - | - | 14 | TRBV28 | CASTRRGSGNTIYF | TGTGCCAGCACCCGGAGGGGGTCTGGAAACACCATATATTTT
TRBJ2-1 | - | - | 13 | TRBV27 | CASSLNRDNEQFF | TGTGCCAGCAGTTTAAACAGGGACAATGAGCAGTTCTTC
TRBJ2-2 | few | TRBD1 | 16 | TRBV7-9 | CASSLASGQYTGELFF | TGTGCCAGCAGCTTAGCGTCGGGACAGTACACCGGGGAGCTGTTTTTT
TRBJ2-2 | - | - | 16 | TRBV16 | CASSQRSGLNTGELFF | TGTGCCAGCAGCCAAAGGTCAGGGCTGAACACCGGGGAGCTGTTTTTT
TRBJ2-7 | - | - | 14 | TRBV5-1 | CASSLAGAYGEQYF | TGCGCCAGCAGCTTGGCTGGGGCTTATGGCGAGCAGTACTTC
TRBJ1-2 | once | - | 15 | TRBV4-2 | CASSQDGGNDYGYTF | TGTGCCAGCAGCCAAGATGGGGGAAACGACTATGGCTACACCTTC
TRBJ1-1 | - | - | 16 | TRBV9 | CASSPRRERLTSEAFF | TGTGCCAGCAGCCCCCGCAGGGAGAGGTTAACGTCTGAAGCTTTCTTT
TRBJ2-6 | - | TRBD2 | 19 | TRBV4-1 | CASSQSGTSGRGGANVLTF | TGCGCCAGCAGCCAATCTGGGACTAGCGGGAGAGGGGGGGCCAACGTCCTGACTTTC
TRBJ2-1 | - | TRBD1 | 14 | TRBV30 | CAWGDGTGTNEQFF | TGTGCCTGGGGAGACGGGACAGGGACCAATGAGCAGTTCTTC
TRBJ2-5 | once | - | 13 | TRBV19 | CASSMETAETQYF | TGTGCCAGTAGTATGGAAACTGCAGAGACCCAGTACTTC
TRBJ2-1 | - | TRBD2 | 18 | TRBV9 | CASSVGLAGGSSYNEQFF | TGTGCCAGCAGCGTCGGGCTAGCGGGGGGGAGCTCCTACAATGAGCAGTTCTTC
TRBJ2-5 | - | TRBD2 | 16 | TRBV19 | CASSIGGRGRGETQYF | TGTGCCAGTAGTATAGGAGGGCGCGGGAGAGGAGAGACCCAGTACTTC
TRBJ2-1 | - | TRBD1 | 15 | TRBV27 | CASSLSGQGPDEQFF | TGTGCCAGCAGTTTATCGGGACAGGGCCCCGATGAGCAGTTCTTC
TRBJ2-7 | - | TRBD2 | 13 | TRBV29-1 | CSVAVASGREQYF | TGCAGCGTTGCCGTGGCTAGCGGTAGGGAGCAGTACTTC
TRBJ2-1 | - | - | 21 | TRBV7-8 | CASSLGIPTISSSSSYNEQFF | TGTGCCAGCAGCTTAGGGATACCGACGATATCATCCTCGAGCTCCTACAATGAGCAGTTCTTC
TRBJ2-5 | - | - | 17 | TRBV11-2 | CASSLGLGTRAQETQYF | TGTGCCAGCAGCTTAGGATTGGGGACCCGGGCCCAAGAGACCCAGTACTTC
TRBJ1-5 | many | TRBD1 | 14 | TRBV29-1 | CSVDGTGPLRPQHF | TGCAGCGTTGATGGGACAGGTCCCCTGCGGCCCCAGCATTTT
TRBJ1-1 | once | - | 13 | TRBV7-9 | CASSPWRNTEAFF | TGTGCCAGCAGCCCCTGGAGGAACACTGAAGCTTTCTTT
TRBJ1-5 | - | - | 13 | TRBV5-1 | CASSLGSNQPQHF | TGCGCCAGCAGCTTGGGGAGCAATCAGCCCCAGCATTTT
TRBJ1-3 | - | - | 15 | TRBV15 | CATSSGDRTGNTIYF | TGTGCCACCAGCAGCGGAGACAGGACTGGAAACACCATATATTTT
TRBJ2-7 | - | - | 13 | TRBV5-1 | CASSFSSTYEQYF | TGCGCCAGCAGCTTTAGCTCGACCTACGAGCAGTACTTC
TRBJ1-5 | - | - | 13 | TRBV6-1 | CATLRDSNQPQHF | TGTGCCACCCTCCGGGACAGCAATCAGCCCCAGCATTTT
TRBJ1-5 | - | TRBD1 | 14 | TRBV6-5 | CASSLGQVDQPQHF | TGTGCCAGCAGCTTGGGACAGGTCGATCAGCCCCAGCATTTT
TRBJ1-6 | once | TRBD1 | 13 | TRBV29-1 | CSVESRGLSPLHF | TGCAGCGTTGAAAGCAGGGGGTTGTCACCCCTCCACTTT
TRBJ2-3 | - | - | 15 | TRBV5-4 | CASSLVGGSADTQYF | TGTGCCAGCAGCTTGGTGGGTGGTTCGGCAGATACGCAGTATTTT
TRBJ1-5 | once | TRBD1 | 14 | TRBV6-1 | CASSGDRGNQPQHF | TGTGCCAGCAGTGGGGACAGAGGGAATCAGCCCCAGCATTTT
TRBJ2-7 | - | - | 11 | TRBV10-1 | CASRNPGEQYF | TGCGCCAGCAGAAACCCAGGAGAGCAGTACTTC
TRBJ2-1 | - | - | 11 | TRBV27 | CASSLGYEQFF | TGTGCCAGCAGTTTGGGATATGAGCAGTTCTTC
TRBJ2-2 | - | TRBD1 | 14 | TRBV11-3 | CASSRTGGAGELFF | TGTGCCAGCAGCCGGACAGGGGGCGCCGGGGAGCTGTTTTTT
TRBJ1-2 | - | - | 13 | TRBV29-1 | CSGGAGANYGYTF | TGCAGCGGAGGGGCAGGGGCGAACTATGGCTACACCTTC
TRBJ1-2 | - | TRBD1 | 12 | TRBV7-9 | CASSQGAGGYTF | TGTGCCAGCAGCCAGGGGGCGGGTGGCTACACCTTC
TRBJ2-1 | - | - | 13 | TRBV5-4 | CASSLSHYNEQFF | TGTGCCAGCAGCTTGTCGCACTACAATGAGCAGTTCTTC
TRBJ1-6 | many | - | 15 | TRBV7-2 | CASSPTGGYNSPLHF | TGTGCCAGCAGCCCAACAGGTGGATATAATTCACCCCTCCACTTT
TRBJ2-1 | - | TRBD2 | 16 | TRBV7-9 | CASRTSGGSSYNEQFF | TGTGCCAGCCGGACTAGCGGGGGTAGCTCCTACAATGAGCAGTTCTTC
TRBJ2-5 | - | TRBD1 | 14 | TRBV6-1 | CASSRQGLGETQYF | TGTGCCAGCAGCCGACAGGGTTTGGGAGAGACCCAGTACTTC
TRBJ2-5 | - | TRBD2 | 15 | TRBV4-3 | CASSQERGGGETQYF | TGCGCCAGCAGCCAAGAGCGGGGGGGCGGAGAGACCCAATACTTC
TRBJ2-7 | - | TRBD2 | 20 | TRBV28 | CASSALPGGSRGLASYEQYF | TGTGCCAGCAGCGCCCTTCCAGGGGGCTCTAGGGGACTAGCGAGCTACGAGCAGTACTTC
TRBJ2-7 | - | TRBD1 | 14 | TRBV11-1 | CASSLGGQADEQYF | TGTGCCAGCAGCTTAGGCGGACAGGCGGACGAGCAGTACTTC
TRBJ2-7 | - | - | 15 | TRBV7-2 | CASSPRRGLRYEQYF | TGTGCCAGCAGCCCCCGGAGGGGGCTCAGGTACGAGCAGTACTTC
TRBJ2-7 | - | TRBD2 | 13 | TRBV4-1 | CASSPPGLTEQYF | TGCGCCAGCAGTCCCCCGGGACTAACGGAGCAGTACTTC
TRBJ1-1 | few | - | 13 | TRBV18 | CASSRDTDTEAFF | TGTGCCAGCTCACGCGACACGGACACTGAAGCTTTCTTT
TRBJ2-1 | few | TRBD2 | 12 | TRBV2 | CASKEWRTSGFF | TGTGCCAGCAAGGAGTGGCGGACTAGCGGGTTCTTC
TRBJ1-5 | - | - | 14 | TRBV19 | CASSLGYSNQPQHF | TGTGCCAGTAGTCTGGGGTATAGCAATCAGCCCCAGCATTTT
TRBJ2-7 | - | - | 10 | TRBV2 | CASSFREQYF | TGTGCCAGCAGTTTCCGGGAGCAGTACTTC
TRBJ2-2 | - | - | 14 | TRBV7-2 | CASSPGPQPGELFF | TGTGCCAGCAGCCCTGGGCCCCAACCCGGGGAGCTGTTTTTT
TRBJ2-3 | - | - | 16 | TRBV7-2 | CASSLGVGTATDTQYF | TGTGCCAGCAGCTTAGGTGTGGGGACTGCCACAGATACGCAGTATTTT
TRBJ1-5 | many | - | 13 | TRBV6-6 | CASNHGGVQPQHF | TGTGCCAGCAACCACGGAGGGGTCCAGCCCCAGCATTTT
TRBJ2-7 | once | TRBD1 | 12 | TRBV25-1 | CASSRDSYEQYF | TGTGCCAGCAGTCGGGACAGCTACGAGCAGTACTTC
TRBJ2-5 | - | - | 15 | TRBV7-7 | CASSLAAETWGTQYF | TGTGCCAGCAGCTTAGCGGCCGAAACTTGGGGGACCCAGTACTTC